This paragraph reports one T cell receptor (beta chain). Trimming left V 0 bases short and J 3 bases short, with 6 bases between. The CDR3 totals 14 residues. Looked up from germline, CDR1 is MNHEY and CDR2 is SMNVEV (reference sequence). As originally analysed: Amplification with reference gene primers provided the estimates of nucleated cell counts. Sequenced by immunoSEQ multiplex PCR; TCRdb stores in-frame clones only, minus some. The V and J calls and clone size were taken over from that table, and D and trimming were inferred from the DNA. The sample contains roughly 330,000 clones, 89% of which appear only once. This specimen comes from a study of blood T cell repertoires in COVID-19. Across the study: Collection of acute and convalescent COVID-19 samples took place in the United States, Italy and Spain. T cells, B-cell-depleted T cells, or PBMCs supplied cDNA or gDNA.

The chain couples TRBV27 to TRBJ2-1; D is unresolved. The TCR sequence derives from a man younger than 30 who had recovered from COVID-19. Sequencing input: peripheral blood. The CDR3 is CASSLSPGYNEQFF. CDR3 coding DNA: TGTGCCAGCAGTTTATCACCAGGCTACAATGAGCAGTTCTTC.